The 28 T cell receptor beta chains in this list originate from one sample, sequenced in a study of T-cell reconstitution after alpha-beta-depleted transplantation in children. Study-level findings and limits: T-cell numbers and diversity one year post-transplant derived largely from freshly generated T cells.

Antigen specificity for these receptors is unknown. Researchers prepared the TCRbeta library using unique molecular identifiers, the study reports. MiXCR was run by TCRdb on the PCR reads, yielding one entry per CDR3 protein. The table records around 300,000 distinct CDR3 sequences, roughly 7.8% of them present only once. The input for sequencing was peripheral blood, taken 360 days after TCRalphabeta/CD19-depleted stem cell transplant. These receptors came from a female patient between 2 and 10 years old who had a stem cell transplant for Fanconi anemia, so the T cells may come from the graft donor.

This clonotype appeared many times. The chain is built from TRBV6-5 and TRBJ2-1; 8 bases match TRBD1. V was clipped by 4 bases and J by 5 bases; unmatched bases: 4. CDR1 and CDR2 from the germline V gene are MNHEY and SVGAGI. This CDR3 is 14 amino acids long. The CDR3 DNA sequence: TGTGCCAGCAGTTGGGACAGGACTAACAATGAGCAGTTCTTC. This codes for CASSWDRTNNEQFF.

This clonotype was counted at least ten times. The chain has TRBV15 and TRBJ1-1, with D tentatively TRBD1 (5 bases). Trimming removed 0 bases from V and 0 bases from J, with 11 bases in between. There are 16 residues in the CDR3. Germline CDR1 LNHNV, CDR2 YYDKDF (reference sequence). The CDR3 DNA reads TGTGCCACCAGCAGAGACCCCGGGACGATGAACACTGAAGCTTTCTTT. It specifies CATSRDPGTMNTEAFF.

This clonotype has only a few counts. CDR3 in amino acids: CASKGLAGDHSYEQYV. CDR3 in DNA: TGTGCCAGCAAGGGACTAGCGGGGGACCACTCCTACGAGCAGTACGTC. The chain joins TRBV28 to TRBJ2-7, with TRBD2 matching 14 bases. This CDR3 region has 16 residues. Germline loops: CDR1 MDHEN, CDR2 SYDVKM. Trimming cost V 7 bases and J 0 bases; bases outside gene matches: 5.

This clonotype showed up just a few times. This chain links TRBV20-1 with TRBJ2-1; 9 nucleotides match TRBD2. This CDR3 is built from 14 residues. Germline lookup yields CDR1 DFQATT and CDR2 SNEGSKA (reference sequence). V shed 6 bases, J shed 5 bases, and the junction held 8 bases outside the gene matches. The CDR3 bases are TGCAGTGCCCAAGCGGGGGGACGTAACAATGAGCAGTTCTTC. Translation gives CSAQAGGRNNEQFF.

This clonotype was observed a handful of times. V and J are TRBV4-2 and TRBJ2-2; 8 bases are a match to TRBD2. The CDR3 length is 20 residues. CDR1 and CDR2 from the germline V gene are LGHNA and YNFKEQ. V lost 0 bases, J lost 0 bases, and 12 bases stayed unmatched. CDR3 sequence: CASSQDHSKRGPPNTGELFF. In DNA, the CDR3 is TGTGCCAGCAGCCAAGATCATTCTAAGCGGGGGCCACCGAACACCGGGGAGCTGTTTTTT.

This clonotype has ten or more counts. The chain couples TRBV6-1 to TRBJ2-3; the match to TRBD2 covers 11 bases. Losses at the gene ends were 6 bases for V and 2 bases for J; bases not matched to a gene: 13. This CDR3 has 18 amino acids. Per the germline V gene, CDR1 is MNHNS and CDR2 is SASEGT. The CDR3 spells CASSLLAGEHPSTDTQYF. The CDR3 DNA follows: TGTGCCAGCAGCCTACTAGCGGGGGAGCATCCCTCCACAGATACGCAGTATTTT.

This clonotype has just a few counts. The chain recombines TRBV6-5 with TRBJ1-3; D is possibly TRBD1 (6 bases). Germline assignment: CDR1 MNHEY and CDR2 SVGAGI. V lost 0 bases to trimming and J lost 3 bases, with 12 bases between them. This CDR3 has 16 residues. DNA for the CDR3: TGTGCCAGCAGTTACTCAAGGGGGGGTATTGGAAACACCATATATTTT. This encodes CASSYSRGGIGNTIYF.

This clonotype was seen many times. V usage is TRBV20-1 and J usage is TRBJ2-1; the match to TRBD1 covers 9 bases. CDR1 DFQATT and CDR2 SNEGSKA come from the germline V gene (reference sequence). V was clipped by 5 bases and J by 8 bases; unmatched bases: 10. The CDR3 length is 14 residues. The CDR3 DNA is TGCAGTGCTGACTCGGGACAGGGCTTGGATGAGCAGTTCTTC. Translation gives CSADSGQGLDEQFF.

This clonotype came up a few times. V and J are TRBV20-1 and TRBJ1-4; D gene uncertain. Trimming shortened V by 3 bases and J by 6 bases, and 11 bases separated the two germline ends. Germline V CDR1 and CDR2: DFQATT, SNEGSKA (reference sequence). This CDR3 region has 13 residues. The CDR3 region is CSASHYRDEKLFF. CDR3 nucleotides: TGCAGTGCTAGTCATTACCGGGATGAAAAACTGTTTTTT.

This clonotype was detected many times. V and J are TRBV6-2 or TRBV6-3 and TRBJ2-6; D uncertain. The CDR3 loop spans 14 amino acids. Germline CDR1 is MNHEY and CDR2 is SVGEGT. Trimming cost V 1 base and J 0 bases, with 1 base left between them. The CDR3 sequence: CASSYFSGANVLTF. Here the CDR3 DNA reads TGTGCCAGCAGTTACTTCTCTGGGGCCAACGTCCTGACTTTC.

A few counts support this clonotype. The CDR3 nucleotides are TGTGCCAGCAGCCACCGGACTAGCGGGGGACGCACAGATACGCAGTATTTT. It encodes CASSHRTSGGRTDTQYF. The chain joins TRBV5-4 to TRBJ2-3; TRBD2 agrees at 13 bases. The CDR3 has 17 amino acids. The J segment lost 1 base and the V segment lost 4 bases, leaving 6 bases of the junction unmatched. The germline V gene encodes CDR1 SGHNT and CDR2 YYREEE (reference sequence).

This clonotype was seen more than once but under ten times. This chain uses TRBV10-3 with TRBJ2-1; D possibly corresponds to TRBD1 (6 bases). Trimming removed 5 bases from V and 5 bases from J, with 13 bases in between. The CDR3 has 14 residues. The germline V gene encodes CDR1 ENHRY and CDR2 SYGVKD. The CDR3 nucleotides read TGTGCCATCAGTATACAGGGAGTCAACAATGAGCAGTTCTTC. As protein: CAISIQGVNNEQFF.

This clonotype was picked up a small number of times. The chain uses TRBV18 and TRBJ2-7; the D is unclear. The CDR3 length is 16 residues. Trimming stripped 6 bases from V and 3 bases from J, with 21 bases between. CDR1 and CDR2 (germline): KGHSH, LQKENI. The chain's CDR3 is CASSPLPGPTNYEQYV. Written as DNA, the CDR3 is TGTGCCAGCTCCCCCCTCCCCGGGCCAACCAACTACGAGCAGTACGTC.

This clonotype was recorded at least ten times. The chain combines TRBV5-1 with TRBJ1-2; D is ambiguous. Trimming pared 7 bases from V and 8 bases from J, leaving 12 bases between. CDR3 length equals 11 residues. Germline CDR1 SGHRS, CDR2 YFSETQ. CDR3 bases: TGCGCCAGCGACAACGGGGAAGGCTACACCTTC. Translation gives CASDNGEGYTF.

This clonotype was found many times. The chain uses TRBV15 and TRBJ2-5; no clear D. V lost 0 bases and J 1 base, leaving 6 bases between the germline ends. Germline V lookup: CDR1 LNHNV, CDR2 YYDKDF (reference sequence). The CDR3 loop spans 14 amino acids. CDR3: CATSRDLGQETQYF. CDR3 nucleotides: TGTGCCACCAGCAGAGATTTGGGCCAAGAGACCCAGTACTTC.

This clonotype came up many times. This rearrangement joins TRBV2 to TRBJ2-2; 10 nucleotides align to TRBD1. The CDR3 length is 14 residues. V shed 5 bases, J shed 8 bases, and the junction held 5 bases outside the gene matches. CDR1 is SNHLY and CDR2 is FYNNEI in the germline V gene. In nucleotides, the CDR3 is TGTGCCAGCAGTCGGGACAGGGGTATTGGGGAGCTGTTTTTT. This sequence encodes CASSRDRGIGELFF.

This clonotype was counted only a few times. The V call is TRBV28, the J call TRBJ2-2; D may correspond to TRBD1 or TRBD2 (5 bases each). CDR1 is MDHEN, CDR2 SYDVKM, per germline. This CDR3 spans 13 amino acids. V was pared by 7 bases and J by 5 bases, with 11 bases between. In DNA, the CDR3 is TGTGCCAGCACAGGGAGAGGTACCGGGGAGCTGTTTTTT. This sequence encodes CASTGRGTGELFF.

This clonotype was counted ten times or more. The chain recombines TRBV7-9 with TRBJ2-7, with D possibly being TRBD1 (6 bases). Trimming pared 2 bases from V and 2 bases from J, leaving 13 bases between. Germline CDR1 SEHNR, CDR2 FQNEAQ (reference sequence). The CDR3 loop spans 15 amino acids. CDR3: CASSLKWGLTYEQYV. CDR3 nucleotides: TGTGCCAGCAGCTTAAAGTGGGGGCTTACCTACGAGCAGTACGTC.

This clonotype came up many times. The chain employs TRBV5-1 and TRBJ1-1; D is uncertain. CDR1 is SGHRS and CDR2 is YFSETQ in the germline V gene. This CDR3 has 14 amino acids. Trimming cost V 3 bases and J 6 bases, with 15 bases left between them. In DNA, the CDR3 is TGCGCCAGCAGCTCGGATTTGGGGTACGCTGAAGCTTTCTTT. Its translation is CASSSDLGYAEAFF. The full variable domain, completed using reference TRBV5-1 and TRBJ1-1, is KAGVTQTPRYLIKTRGQQVTLSCSPISGHRSVSWYQQTPGQGLQFLFEYFSETQRNKGNFPGRFSGRQFSNSRSEMNVSTLELGDSALYLCASSSDLGYAEAFFGQGTRLTVV.

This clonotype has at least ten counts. CDR3 sequence reads: CASSVQGGRGETQYF. CDR3 sequence (DNA): TGCGCCAGCAGCGTACAGGGTGGGCGCGGAGAGACCCAGTACTTC. The V gene is TRBV5-1, the J gene TRBJ2-5; maybe TRBD1 (6 bases). Trimming shortened V by 4 bases and J by 4 bases, and 17 bases separated the two germline ends. This CDR3 is built from 15 residues. CDR1 is SGHRS, CDR2 YFSETQ, per germline. Supplemented by reference TRBV5-1 and TRBJ2-5, the full variable domain reads KAGVTQTPRYLIKTRGQQVTLSCSPISGHRSVSWYQQTPGQGLQFLFEYFSETQRNKGNFPGRFSGRQFSNSRSEMNVSTLELGDSALYLCASSVQGGRGETQYFGPGTRLLVL.

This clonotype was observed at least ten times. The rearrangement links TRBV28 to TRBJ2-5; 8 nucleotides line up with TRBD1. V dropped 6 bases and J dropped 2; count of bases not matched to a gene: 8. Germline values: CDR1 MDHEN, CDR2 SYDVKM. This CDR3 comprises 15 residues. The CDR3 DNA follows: TGTGCCAGCAGAGTTTTGGGGGACAGGCAAGAGACCCAGTACTTC. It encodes CASRVLGDRQETQYF.

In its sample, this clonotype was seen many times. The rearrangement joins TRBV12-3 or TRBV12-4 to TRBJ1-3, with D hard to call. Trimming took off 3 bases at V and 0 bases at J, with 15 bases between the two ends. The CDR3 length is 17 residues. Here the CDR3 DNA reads TGTGCCAGCAGTTTGTATCCGGACCACCTCTCTGGAAACACCATATATTTT. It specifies CASSLYPDHLSGNTIYF.

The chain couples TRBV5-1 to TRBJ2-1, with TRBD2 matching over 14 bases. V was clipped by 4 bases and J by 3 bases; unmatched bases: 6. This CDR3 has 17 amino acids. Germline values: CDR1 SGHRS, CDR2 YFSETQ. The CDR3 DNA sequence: TGCGCCAGCAGCCACGGACTAGCGGGGGGCCACTACAATGAGCAGTTCTTC. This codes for CASSHGLAGGHYNEQFF.

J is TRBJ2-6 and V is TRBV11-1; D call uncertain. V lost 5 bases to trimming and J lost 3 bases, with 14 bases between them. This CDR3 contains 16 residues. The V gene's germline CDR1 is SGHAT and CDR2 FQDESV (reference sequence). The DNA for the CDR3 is TGTGCCAGCAGCCAGGTTGGGGTAGATGGGGCCAACGTCCTGACTTTC. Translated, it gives CASSQVGVDGANVLTF. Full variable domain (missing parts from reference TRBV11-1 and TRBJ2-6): EAEVAQSPRYKITEKSQAVAFWCDPISGHATLYWYRQILGQGPELLVQFQDESVVDDSQLPKDRFSAERLKGVDSTLKIQPAELGDSAMYLCASSQVGVDGANVLTFGAGSRLTVL.

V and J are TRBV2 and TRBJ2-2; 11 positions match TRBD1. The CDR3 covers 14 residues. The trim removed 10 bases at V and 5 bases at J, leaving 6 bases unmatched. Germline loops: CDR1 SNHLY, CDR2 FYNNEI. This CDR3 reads CANNGDRGTGELFF. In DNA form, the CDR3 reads TGTGCCAATAATGGGGACAGGGGGACCGGGGAGCTGTTTTTT.

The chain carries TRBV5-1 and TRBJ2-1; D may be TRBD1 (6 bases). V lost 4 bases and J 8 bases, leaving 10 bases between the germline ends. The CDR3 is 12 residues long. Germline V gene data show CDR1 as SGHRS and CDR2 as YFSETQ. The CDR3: CASSPGVYEQFF. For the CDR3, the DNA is TGCGCCAGCAGCCCAGGGGTATATGAGCAGTTCTTC.

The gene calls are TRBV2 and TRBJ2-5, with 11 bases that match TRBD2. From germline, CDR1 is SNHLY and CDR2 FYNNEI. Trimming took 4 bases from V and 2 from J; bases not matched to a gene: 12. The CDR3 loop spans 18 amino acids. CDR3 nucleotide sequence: TGTGCCAGCAGTGTTTCGATTAAACTAGCGGGGGTACAAGAGACCCAGTACTTC. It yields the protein CASSVSIKLAGVQETQYF. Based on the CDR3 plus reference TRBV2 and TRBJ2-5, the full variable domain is EPEVTQTPSHQVTQMGQEVILRCVPISNHLYFYWYRQILGQKVEFLVSFYNNEISEKSEIFDDQFSVERPDGSNFTLKIRSTKLEDSAMYFCASSVSIKLAGVQETQYFGPGTRLLVL.

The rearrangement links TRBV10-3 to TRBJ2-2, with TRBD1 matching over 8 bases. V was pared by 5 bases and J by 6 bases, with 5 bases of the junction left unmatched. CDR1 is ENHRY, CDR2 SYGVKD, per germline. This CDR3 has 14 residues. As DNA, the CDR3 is TGTGCCATCAGTCTGGTGGACAGGGCCGGGGAGCTGTTTTTT. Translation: CAISLVDRAGELFF.